This TCR beta chain originates from a study of cytomegalovirus exposure and HLA in healthy donors. V trimming: 5 bases; J trimming: 2 bases; junction bases outside the gene matches: 3. The CDR3 runs 14 residues. CDR1 is SGHTA, CDR2 FQGTGA, per germline. PCR used 60 Vbeta primers and 13 Jbeta primers. Profiling relied on immunoSEQ multiplex PCR, and the TCRdb table lists in-frame clones only, not all of them. The sample includes about 99,000 clones, around 10% of them seen just once. This clone showed up just a few times. This chain connects TRBV7-3 to TRBJ2-7, with 10 bases matching TRBD1. This TCR was sampled from a man aged 40-50 years in good health and CMV-seropositive. The sample was PBMCs. The CDR3 region is CASSPGQGAYEQYF. The CDR3 DNA sequence: TGTGCCAGCAGCCCCGGACAGGGGGCCTACGAGCAGTACTTC.